This TCR beta chain was found in a study of T cells in Graves' hyperthyroidism and ophthalmopathy. Trimming took off 4 bases at V and 4 bases at J, with 17 bases between the two ends. There are 15 residues in the CDR3. Germline loops: CDR1 DFQATT, CDR2 SNEGSKA (reference sequence). General study findings and limits: The model's output predicted ophthalmopathy at a median of about 6.5 months prior to onset.

This clonotype was picked up many times. Antigen: not known. Disease duration under 2 months; hyperthyroidism patients were aged 18 to 65. From RNA transcripts, TCR beta CDR3 regions were amplified. A set of HTBI primers served as the primers for a first-round RT-PCR of the TCR CDR3. TCRdb reanalysed the multiplex PCR reads using MiXCR and keeps one entry per CDR3 protein. The table lists approximately 410,000 distinct CDR3 sequences, approximately 14% of them singletons. This TCR came from a woman aged 18-29 years with Graves' hyperthyroidism. Sample: blood. V gene TRBV20-1 combines with J gene TRBJ1-5; D is ambiguous. The CDR3 DNA sequence: TGCAGTGCTAAAGCCCTTCAAGGAGGGAATCAGCCCCAGCATTTT. It codes for CSAKALQGGNQPQHF.